Below are 30 T cell receptor beta chains sequenced from a single sample in a study of cytomegalovirus exposure and HLA in healthy donors. Assay used: immunoSEQ multiplex PCR; TCRdb lists only in-frame clones, some missing. The table has under 200,000 clones, roughly 90% seen once. Sequences were obtained from PBMCs. Every receptor here comes from a woman aged 18-29 years in good health and CMV-seropositive.

The gene calls are TRBV7-9 and TRBJ1-3; possible D gene TRBD1, 5 bases. The CDR3 length is 16 residues. CDR1 and CDR2 (germline): SEHNR, FQNEAQ (reference sequence). The V and J ends lost 3 bases and 0 bases respectively, with 12 bases between them. The CDR3 DNA is TGTGCCAGCAGCTTTGGGGGGTCCAGCTCTGGAAACACCATATATTTT. This translates into CASSFGGSSSGNTIYF.

The chain employs TRBV4-1 and TRBJ1-5; 7 bases are shared with TRBD1. V lost 3 bases and J lost 5; bases outside the gene matches: 10. CDR3 length: 16 amino acids. Germline CDR1 and CDR2: MGHRA and YSYEKL. The CDR3 loop reads CASSHGHWTGDQPQHF. The DNA for the CDR3 is TGCGCCAGCAGCCACGGACACTGGACAGGAGATCAGCCCCAGCATTTT.

The CDR3 DNA sequence: TGTGCCTGGAGAGATTTCAGGACTGAAGCTTTCTTT. Its translation is CAWRDFRTEAFF. The V gene is TRBV30, the J gene TRBJ1-1, with unresolved D. This CDR3 is 12 amino acids long. Trimming shortened V by 3 bases and J by 5 bases, and 10 bases separated the two germline ends. The germline gives CDR1 GTSNPN, CDR2 SVGIG (reference sequence).

The chain employs TRBV18 and TRBJ2-3; TRBD2 matches 8 bases. This CDR3 spans 16 amino acids. Trimming took 6 bases from V and 6 from J; bases not matched to a gene: 14. CDR1 is KGHSH and CDR2 is LQKENI in the germline V gene. The CDR3 sequence: CASSTPGLVPGDTQYF. CDR3 DNA sequence: TGTGCCAGCTCCACCCCGGGACTAGTGCCTGGGGATACGCAGTATTTT. Full variable domain (missing parts from reference TRBV18 and TRBJ2-3): NAGVMQNPRHLVRRRGQEARLRCSPMKGHSHVYWYRQLPEEGLKFMVYLQKENIIDESGMPKERFSAEFPKEGPSILRIQQVVRGDSAAYFCASSTPGLVPGDTQYFGPGTRLTVL.

This clone was recorded once. The rearrangement joins TRBV9 to TRBJ1-3; 7 bases are shared with TRBD1. J was trimmed by 3 bases and V by 0 bases; bases with no gene match: 9. The V gene's germline CDR1 is SGDLS and CDR2 YYNGEE. The length of the CDR3 is 17 residues. The CDR3 is CASSVAGTVGGGNTIYF. Written as DNA, the CDR3 is TGTGCCAGCAGCGTAGCCGGGACAGTGGGAGGTGGAAACACCATATATTTT.

The V and J genes are TRBV29-1 and TRBJ1-1; TRBD1 agrees at 9 bases. The germline V gene encodes CDR1 SQVTM and CDR2 ANQGSEA. Trimming at V came to 7 bases and at J to 0 bases, leaving 9 bases not matched to a gene. CDR3 length: 15 residues. CDR3 amino acids: CSEQGAGGLNTEAFF. For the CDR3, the DNA is TGCAGCGAACAGGGGGCCGGCGGGTTGAACACTGAAGCTTTCTTT.

The rearrangement uses TRBV27 and TRBJ1-2; 8 bases are a match to TRBD1. CDR3 length: 16 amino acids. Looked up from germline, CDR1 is MNHEY and CDR2 is SMNVEV (reference sequence). V dropped 1 base and J dropped 1; count of bases not matched to a gene: 5. As DNA, the CDR3 is TGTGCCAGCAGTTTATGGGGGACAGGAAATAACTATGGCTACACCTTC. It is translated as CASSLWGTGNNYGYTF.

The CDR3 loop is CAWSVQVAEAFF. DNA of the CDR3: TGTGCCTGGAGTGTACAGGTTGCTGAAGCTTTCTTT. The genes are TRBV30 and TRBJ1-1, with D perhaps TRBD1 (5 bases). The germline gives CDR1 GTSNPN, CDR2 SVGIG (reference sequence). The CDR3 has 12 residues. Trimming took off 0 bases at V and 6 bases at J, with 8 bases between the two ends. Together with reference TRBV30 and TRBJ1-1, the CDR3 gives the full variable domain: SQTIHQWPATLVQPVGSPLSLECTVEGTSNPNLYWYRQAAGRGLQLLFYSVGIGQISSEVPQNLSASRPQDRQFILSSKKLLLSDSGFYLCAWSVQVAEAFFGQGTRLTVV.

This clone has a handful of counts. The rearrangement links TRBV18 to TRBJ2-7; D ambiguous. V was clipped by 2 bases and J by 10 bases, with 15 bases between them. The CDR3 has 13 amino acids. CDR1 is KGHSH and CDR2 is LQKENI in the germline V gene. The CDR3: CASSPNSLTSQYF. For the CDR3, the DNA is TGTGCCAGCTCACCAAATAGCCTAACATCTCAGTACTTC.

The CDR3 DNA sequence: TGTGCCAGCAGCGTAGCTAAGGACAGGGCTTTGAACACTGAAGCTTTCTTT. Protein sequence: CASSVAKDRALNTEAFF. V is TRBV9 and J is TRBJ1-1; TRBD1 aligns across 8 bases. J was trimmed by 0 bases and V by 0 bases; bases with no gene match: 7. From germline, CDR1 is SGDLS and CDR2 YYNGEE. The CDR3 loop spans 17 amino acids. Variable domain in full (rest from reference TRBV9 and TRBJ1-1): DSGVTQTPKHLITATGQRVTLRCSPRSGDLSVYWYQQSLDQGLQFLIQYYNGEERAKGNILERFSAQQFPDLHSELNLSSLELGDSALYFCASSVAKDRALNTEAFFGQGTRLTVV.

The chain is built from TRBV4-1 and TRBJ2-7; D might be TRBD1 (6 bases). The germline V and J ends were trimmed by 0 bases and 1 base, with 16 bases remaining between them. Germline-derived CDR1 and CDR2 are MGHRA and YSYEKL. The CDR3 runs 17 residues. Written as DNA, the CDR3 is TGCGCCAGCAGCCAAGATGGTCATGGGGGCCTTTCCTACGAGCAGTACTTC. Its protein is CASSQDGHGGLSYEQYF.

The rearrangement uses TRBV11-1 and TRBJ2-7, with 8 positions matching TRBD1. Germline CDR1 reads SGHAT; CDR2 reads FQDESV (reference sequence). The CDR3 sequence is 16 residues long. V lost 5 bases, J lost 2 bases, and 11 bases stayed unmatched. The CDR3 reads CASSKVPGQAAYEQYF. The CDR3 DNA reads TGTGCCAGCAGCAAAGTCCCGGGACAGGCAGCCTACGAGCAGTACTTC.

The J gene is TRBJ1-3, the V gene TRBV10-3; D gene unclear. Germline CDR1 and CDR2: ENHRY and SYGVKD. The length of the CDR3 is 15 residues. V lost 0 bases and J lost 2, with 8 bases in between. The CDR3 region is CAISESGGPGNTIYF. Here the CDR3 DNA reads TGTGCCATCAGTGAGTCCGGAGGACCTGGAAACACCATATATTTT.

The chain couples TRBV6-1 to TRBJ2-7; D might be TRBD2 (5 bases). Germline lookup yields CDR1 MNHNS and CDR2 SASEGT. The CDR3 extends over 14 amino acids. Trimming left V 2 bases short and J 2 bases short, with 10 bases between. CDR3 DNA sequence: TGTGCCAGCAGTGAATCTGACGGGACCTACGAGCAGTACTTC. It codes for CASSESDGTYEQYF.

The V and J genes are TRBV2 and TRBJ2-3; D may be TRBD2 (6 bases). Between the trimmed V and J ends, which lost 6 bases and 0 bases, there was a span of 16 bases. This CDR3 contains 16 residues. The V gene's germline CDR1 is SNHLY and CDR2 FYNNEI. CDR3 sequence (DNA): TGTGCCAGCAGCCCCTTCAGCGGGCCTAGCACAGATACGCAGTATTTT. Its translation is CASSPFSGPSTDTQYF.

The chain recombines TRBV15 with TRBJ2-3; 7 bases are a match to TRBD2. Per the germline V gene, CDR1 is LNHNV and CDR2 is YYDKDF (reference sequence). The CDR3 covers 15 residues. The J segment lost 3 bases and the V segment lost 8 bases, leaving 11 bases of the junction unmatched. The CDR3 loop is CATARTGGTTDTQYF. The CDR3 coding sequence is TGTGCCACCGCCCGGACGGGAGGAACGACAGATACGCAGTATTTT. The full variable domain, completed using reference TRBV15 and TRBJ2-3, is DAMVIQNPRYQVTQFGKPVTLSCSQTLNHNVMYWYQQKSSQAPKLLFHYYDKDFNNEADTPDNFQSRRPNTSFCFLDIRSPGLGDTAMYLCATARTGGTTDTQYFGPGTRLTVL.

CDR3 sequence reads: CASSLDFRLAGVNEQFF. Written as DNA, the CDR3 is TGTGCCAGCAGCTTGGATTTTCGGCTAGCGGGAGTCAATGAGCAGTTCTTC. This chain links TRBV5-6 with TRBJ2-1, with 10 bases lining up with TRBD2. V shed 0 bases and J 6 bases; nucleotides not matched to a gene: 9. There are 17 residues in the CDR3. CDR1 SGHDT and CDR2 YYEEEE come from the germline V gene.

The genes are TRBV15 and TRBJ2-1, with 13 nucleotides matching TRBD2. Germline values: CDR1 LNHNV, CDR2 YYDKDF (reference sequence). Unmatched junction bases numbered 2, after V lost 5 bases and J lost 4 bases. The CDR3 is 15 residues long. As DNA, the CDR3 is TGTGCCACCAGCCCGGGACTAGCGGGATACAATGAGCAGTTCTTC. It yields the protein CATSPGLAGYNEQFF. The full variable domain, its missing parts supplied by reference TRBV15 and TRBJ2-1, is DAMVIQNPRYQVTQFGKPVTLSCSQTLNHNVMYWYQQKSSQAPKLLFHYYDKDFNNEADTPDNFQSRRPNTSFCFLDIRSPGLGDTAMYLCATSPGLAGYNEQFFGPGTRLTVL.

The chain uses TRBV7-2 and TRBJ2-1, with 8 bases fitting TRBD2. CDR1 SGHTA and CDR2 FQGNSA come from the germline V gene. V shed 4 bases and J 8 bases; nucleotides not matched to a gene: 16. The length of the CDR3 is 17 residues. The CDR3 DNA follows: TGTGCCAGCAGCTCAGATGGCGGGAGGCTGGCTGGGCATGAGCAGTTCTTC. The encoded protein is CASSSDGGRLAGHEQFF. Combining the CDR3 with reference TRBV7-2 and TRBJ2-1 gives the whole variable domain GAGVSQSPSNKVTEKGKDVELRCDPISGHTALYWYRQSLGQGLEFLIYFQGNSAPDKSGLPSDRFSAERTGGSVSTLTIQRTQQEDSAVYLCASSSDGGRLAGHEQFFGPGTRLTVL.

V is TRBV6-5 and J is TRBJ1-2; 10 bases line up with TRBD1. Germline V gene data show CDR1 as MNHEY and CDR2 as SVGAGI. The V gene end was trimmed by 0 bases and the J gene end by 4 bases; junction bases not matched to a gene: 5. The CDR3 has 16 amino acids. CDR3 sequence reads: CASSYSGQGYRYGYTF. The CDR3 nucleotides read TGTGCCAGCAGTTACTCGGGACAGGGGTATCGCTATGGCTACACCTTC.

The J gene is TRBJ1-2, the V gene TRBV4-1; D is perhaps TRBD1 (5 bases). Trimming cost V 4 bases and J 2 bases, with 11 bases left between them. Germline loops: CDR1 MGHRA, CDR2 YSYEKL. The CDR3 contains 14 residues. In DNA form, the CDR3 reads TGCGCCAGCAGCCTCGAGCCAGGGAACTATGGCTACACCTTC. Residues: CASSLEPGNYGYTF.

The chain links TRBV5-1 to TRBJ2-7, with D possibly being TRBD1 (6 bases). This CDR3 comprises 11 residues. CDR1 is SGHRS and CDR2 is YFSETQ in the germline V gene. V dropped 4 bases and J dropped 7 bases, with 9 bases sitting between them. CDR3 sequence reads: CASSLQGEQYF. CDR3 nucleotide sequence: TGCGCCAGCAGCCTACAGGGTGAGCAGTACTTC.

This rearrangement joins TRBV10-3 to TRBJ2-1; tentative D call: TRBD1 (5 bases). Per germline, CDR1 ENHRY and CDR2 SYGVKD. CDR3 length equals 15 residues. The V and J ends lost 4 bases and 4 bases respectively, with 14 bases between them. The CDR3 nucleotides are TGTGCCATCAGTGCTTTCTCGACAGATTACAATGAGCAGTTCTTC. Amino acids: CAISAFSTDYNEQFF.

V is TRBV4-3 and J is TRBJ1-5; D ambiguous. The germline V gene has CDR1 LGHNA and CDR2 YSLEER. The CDR3 has 14 amino acids. With 0 bases removed from V and 4 bases from J, the gap between germline ends came to 7 bases. CDR3 coding DNA: TGCGCCAGCAGCCAAGAGGCAGTGAATCAGCCCCAGCATTTT. Its protein is CASSQEAVNQPQHF.

The chain links TRBV11-2 to TRBJ2-7, with TRBD1 matching 7 bases. Losses at the gene ends were 0 bases for V and 6 bases for J; bases not matched to a gene: 2. CDR1 is SGHAT, CDR2 FQNNGV, per germline. The CDR3 extends over 13 amino acids. Here the CDR3 reads CASSLEGTAEQYF. CDR3 bases: TGTGCCAGCAGCTTAGAGGGGACAGCCGAGCAGTACTTC.

This chain links TRBV6-8 with TRBJ2-7; TRBD2 matches at 13 bases. After removal of 2 bases from V and 5 bases from J, the junction contained 9 bases not matched to a gene. This CDR3 has 17 residues. CDR1 MNHGY and CDR2 SAAAGT come from the germline V gene. The CDR3 is CASSYAGLAGSSHEQYF. CDR3 coding DNA: TGTGCCAGCAGTTACGCGGGACTAGCGGGATCGTCCCACGAGCAGTACTTC.

The chain employs TRBV19 and TRBJ2-7, with TRBD1 matching over 8 bases. Germline V CDR1 and CDR2: LNHDA, SQIVND (reference sequence). V shed 1 base, J shed 3 bases, and the junction held 2 bases outside the gene matches. The CDR3 extends over 14 amino acids. Here the CDR3 reads CASSIAGGVYEQYF. The CDR3 DNA sequence: TGTGCCAGTAGTATAGCAGGGGGCGTCTACGAGCAGTACTTC.

The J gene is TRBJ2-3, the V gene TRBV9, with D hard to call. The germline V gene encodes CDR1 SGDLS and CDR2 YYNGEE. This CDR3 is built from 11 residues. The germline V and J ends were trimmed by 3 bases and 11 bases, with 10 bases remaining between them. For the CDR3, the DNA is TGTGCCAGCAGCGCCGGCGGTAGGCAGTATTTT. Translating it yields CASSAGGRQYF.

This chain joins TRBV9 and TRBJ2-7, with TRBD2 matching 14 bases. The CDR3 length is 19 residues. Germline CDR1 is SGDLS and CDR2 is YYNGEE. The ends lost 3 bases at V and 3 bases at J; junction bases unmatched: 14. The CDR3 region has the DNA TGTGCCAGCAGCGCCGGGACTAGCGGGAGTTCGGGCCGGTACTACGAGCAGTACTTC. This translates into CASSAGTSGSSGRYYEQYF.

The chain uses TRBV5-1 and TRBJ2-6; D is possibly TRBD1 (6 bases). Germline-derived CDR1 and CDR2 are SGHRS and YFSETQ. Trimming cost V 3 bases and J 0 bases, with 16 bases left between them. There are 18 residues in the CDR3. The CDR3 region is CASSSLTGIGSGANVLTF. CDR3 bases: TGCGCCAGCAGCTCCCTCACAGGGATTGGCTCTGGGGCCAACGTCCTGACTTTC.